The clone carrying this T cell receptor (beta chain) was picked up a small number of times. Its antigen is still unknown. This entry comes from a study of beta chain features in type 1 diabetes. The study reverse transcribed the entire isolated RNA, so it sequenced expressed TCRB transcripts. Libraries were prepared by immunoSEQ multiplex PCR; TCRdb keeps only in-frame clonotypes and omits some of them. The sample carries about 270,000 clones, roughly 13% recorded once. Per germline, CDR1 MGHRA and CDR2 YSYEKL. The length of the CDR3 is 16 residues. The V segment lost 1 base and the J segment 2 bases; nucleotides outside the gene matches: 3. The study, taken as a whole, reports: Moderate yet significant TCRB CDR3 shortening was seen in Type 1 diabetes patients in all four CD4+ subsets.

The sequence was collected from a man aged 30 to 45 with type 1 diabetes. Sequencing was carried out using naive CD4+ T cells from blood. The chain combines TRBV4-1 with TRBJ1-4; TRBD1 matches 8 bases. CDR3 nucleotide sequence: TGCGCCAGCAGCCAAGCCCGGGACAGGACTAATGAAAAACTGTTTTTT. Translation: CASSQARDRTNEKLFF.